Listed below are T cell receptor beta chains from one sample, sequenced in a study of a mutant IDH1 vaccine in newly diagnosed glioma. TCRdb's table, derived via immunoSEQ multiplex PCR, lists solely in-frame clones and lacks some. The sample includes tens of thousands of clones, approximately 84% of them seen just once. No antigens are known for them. Sample: PBMCs, taken from a glioma patient whose treatment included an IDH1 peptide vaccine. The source is a woman in her fifties or sixties with glioma. Each CDR3 is given with its conserved first and last residue. D genes are given only for firm matches. Not every row has a clone size; where given, it reads once, few, many or a size class.

abundance: -; d_gene: TRBD2; j_gene: TRBJ2-5; v_gene: TRBV7-2; CDR3nt: TGTGCCAGCAGCCCGCGGGGGGGCCGACAAGAGACCCAGTACTTC; CDR3aa: CASSPRGGRQETQYF
abundance: -; d_gene: TRBD1; j_gene: TRBJ1-5; v_gene: TRBV12-5; CDR3nt: TGTGCTAGTGGTTTGGTATATAAGGACAGGGGGCGGGGAAGCAATCAGCCCCAGCATTTT; CDR3aa: CASGLVYKDRGRGSNQPQHF
abundance: -; d_gene: -; j_gene: TRBJ2-2; v_gene: TRBV4-3; CDR3nt: TGCGCCAGCAGCCAAGAAGGCCGGATCGGGGAGCTGTTTTTT; CDR3aa: CASSQEGRIGELFF
abundance: -; d_gene: -; j_gene: TRBJ2-5; v_gene: TRBV7-9; CDR3nt: TGTGCCAGCAGCTCGCTAAACCTCCAAGAGACCCAGTACTTC; CDR3aa: CASSSLNLQETQYF
abundance: -; d_gene: -; j_gene: TRBJ2-3; v_gene: TRBV7-2; CDR3nt: TGTGCCAGCAGCCTAAAAACCACAGATACGCAGTATTTT; CDR3aa: CASSLKTTDTQYF
abundance: -; d_gene: TRBD2; j_gene: TRBJ2-2; v_gene: TRBV7-2; CDR3nt: TGTGCCAGCAGCCAGGGACTAGCGGGGGCCTCCTGGGGCGGGGAGCTGTTTTTT; CDR3aa: CASSQGLAGASWGGELFF
abundance: few; d_gene: -; j_gene: TRBJ1-1; v_gene: TRBV9; CDR3nt: TGTGCCAGCAGCGTAGAGTCGGGGGGAACTGAAGCTTTCTTT; CDR3aa: CASSVESGGTEAFF
abundance: -; d_gene: -; j_gene: TRBJ1-3; v_gene: TRBV7-9; CDR3nt: TGTGCCAGCAGCGTTTGGACGGGAGGTGGAAACACCATATATTTT; CDR3aa: CASSVWTGGGNTIYF
abundance: -; d_gene: TRBD1; j_gene: TRBJ1-1; v_gene: TRBV19; CDR3nt: TGTGCCAGTAGTTCAAACAGGGGGCTTTTGAACACTGAAGCTTTCTTT; CDR3aa: CASSSNRGLLNTEAFF
abundance: -; d_gene: TRBD1; j_gene: TRBJ1-6; v_gene: TRBV6-5; CDR3nt: TGTGCCAGCAGTTACTCGGGCCAGGGGGCCGGTTCGCCCCTCCACTTT; CDR3aa: CASSYSGQGAGSPLHF
abundance: -; d_gene: -; j_gene: TRBJ1-2; v_gene: TRBV12-5; CDR3nt: TGTGCTAGTGGTTTAACAGCCTATGGCTACACCTTC; CDR3aa: CASGLTAYGYTF
abundance: few; d_gene: TRBD1; j_gene: TRBJ1-1; v_gene: TRBV30; CDR3nt: TGTGCCTGGGTACCGGACAGGGAGAGTACTGAAGCTTTCTTT; CDR3aa: CAWVPDRESTEAFF
abundance: -; d_gene: -; j_gene: TRBJ1-4; v_gene: TRBV6-1; CDR3nt: TGTGCCAGCAGCGCCCTACGACAGTCTAATGAAAAACTGTTTTTT; CDR3aa: CASSALRQSNEKLFF
abundance: -; d_gene: -; j_gene: TRBJ1-2; v_gene: TRBV2; CDR3nt: TGTGCCAGCAGTGTACGTGTGTCTGGCTACACCTTC; CDR3aa: CASSVRVSGYTF
abundance: -; d_gene: -; j_gene: TRBJ1-3; v_gene: TRBV19; CDR3nt: TGTGCCAGTAGTCCCCCGGGGGAATCTGGAAACACCATATATTTT; CDR3aa: CASSPPGESGNTIYF
abundance: few; d_gene: -; j_gene: TRBJ1-1; v_gene: TRBV2; CDR3nt: TGTGCCAGCAGTGAAGCGCAGCAGAACCCTGAAGCTTTCTTT; CDR3aa: CASSEAQQNPEAFF
abundance: -; d_gene: TRBD1; j_gene: TRBJ2-7; v_gene: TRBV5-4; CDR3nt: TGTGCCAGCAGCTTGCGGACAGGGGTCGAGCAGTACTTC; CDR3aa: CASSLRTGVEQYF
abundance: -; d_gene: -; j_gene: TRBJ1-1; v_gene: TRBV19; CDR3nt: TGTGCCAGTAGTATAGGAGAAACTGAAGCTTTCTTT; CDR3aa: CASSIGETEAFF
abundance: -; d_gene: -; j_gene: TRBJ2-5; v_gene: TRBV20-1; CDR3nt: TGCAGTTCGACAGCAGTAGAGACCCAGTACTTC; CDR3aa: CSSTAVETQYF
abundance: -; d_gene: -; j_gene: TRBJ2-1; v_gene: TRBV20-1; CDR3nt: TGCAGTGGCACAAATTACAATGAGCAGTTCTTC; CDR3aa: CSGTNYNEQFF
abundance: -; d_gene: -; j_gene: TRBJ1-4; v_gene: TRBV7-2; CDR3nt: TGTGCCAGCAGCCCCCGGGGGCATGAAAAACTGTTTTTT; CDR3aa: CASSPRGHEKLFF
abundance: -; d_gene: TRBD1; j_gene: TRBJ1-3; v_gene: TRBV19; CDR3nt: TGTGCCAGTAGCCCCGGGACAGGGGGTAGGAACACCATATATTTT; CDR3aa: CASSPGTGGRNTIYF
abundance: -; d_gene: TRBD1; j_gene: TRBJ1-1; v_gene: TRBV7-8; CDR3nt: TGTGCCAGCAGCATAACCCCCGGACAGGGGGCGAGTACTGAAGCTTTCTTT; CDR3aa: CASSITPGQGASTEAFF
abundance: -; d_gene: -; j_gene: TRBJ2-6; v_gene: TRBV7-2; CDR3nt: TGTGCCAGCAGCTTACTAGGGCCAGGGGCCAACGTCCTGACTTTC; CDR3aa: CASSLLGPGANVLTF
abundance: -; d_gene: TRBD2; j_gene: TRBJ2-3; v_gene: TRBV5-1; CDR3nt: TGCGCCAGCAGCTTGACTAGCGGGGGACTGGTGGATACGCAGTATTTT; CDR3aa: CASSLTSGGLVDTQYF
abundance: few; d_gene: -; j_gene: TRBJ2-7; v_gene: TRBV28; CDR3nt: TGTGCCAGCAGTTCGCCTAGTAAGGCCTACGAGCAGTACTTC; CDR3aa: CASSSPSKAYEQYF
abundance: -; d_gene: -; j_gene: TRBJ2-6; v_gene: TRBV9; CDR3nt: TGTGCCAGCCGCGACGGACAAACCTCTGGGGCCAACGTCCTGACTTTC; CDR3aa: CASRDGQTSGANVLTF
abundance: -; d_gene: -; j_gene: TRBJ2-3; v_gene: TRBV5-6; CDR3nt: TGTGCCAGCAGCTTACCCCTCACGGGCCTCACAGATACGCAGTATTTT; CDR3aa: CASSLPLTGLTDTQYF